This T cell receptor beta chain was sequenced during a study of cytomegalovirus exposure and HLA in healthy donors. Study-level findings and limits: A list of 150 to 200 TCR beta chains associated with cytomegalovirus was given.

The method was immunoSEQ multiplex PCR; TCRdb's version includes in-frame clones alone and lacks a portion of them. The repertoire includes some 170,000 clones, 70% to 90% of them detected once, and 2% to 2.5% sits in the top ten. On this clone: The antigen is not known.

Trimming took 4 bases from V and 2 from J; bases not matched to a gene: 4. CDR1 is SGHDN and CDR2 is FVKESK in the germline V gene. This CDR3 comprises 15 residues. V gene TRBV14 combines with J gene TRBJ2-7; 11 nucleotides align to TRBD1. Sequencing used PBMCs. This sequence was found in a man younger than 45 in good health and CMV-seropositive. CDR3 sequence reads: CASSLGQGATYEQYF. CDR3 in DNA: TGTGCCAGCAGCCTCGGACAGGGGGCGACCTACGAGCAGTACTTC.